A single T cell receptor beta chain is shown here with its context. Its cognate antigen has yet to be identified. It has no much larger one-base neighbor in the sample; base qualities were not kept. TCRbeta CDR3 regions were amplified from genomic DNA by means of the immunoSEQ Assay, a bias-controlled multiplex PCR. The authors' pipeline ran thus. The number of nucleated cells in each sample was estimated by amplification of reference gene primers within the assay. To quantify the absolute abundance of each unique TCRbeta CDR3 rearrangement, sequence reads were collapsed and filtered. For each sample, productive Simpson clonality was calculated by taking the square root of Simpson's diversity index across productive rearrangements. Imported from immuneACCESS, the table was reduced by TCRdb to in-frame sequences with V and J called. These copies leave out some clones; in studies compared against another copy, an unresolved V gene accounts for under half, and the cause of the remainder is not known. V and J calls and clone size are as listed in that table; D and trimming were resolved from the DNA. The sample yields under 350,000 clones; 70% to 90% were counted once. The ten largest account for around 4.6% of the sample.

From its cysteine to its phenylalanine, the CDR3 spans 15 amino acids. The CDR3 DNA has 45 bases and is translated from base 1. CDR1 and CDR2, looked up from the germline V gene (reference sequence), are SEHNR and FQNEAQ. Trimming leaves V shorter by 3 bases and J shorter by 4 bases, with the junction holding 7 bases beyond the gene matches. This sample was included in a study of blood T cell repertoires in COVID-19 (dated by TCRdb to the early 2020s). Regarding the complete study: Samples from collaborators originated in the United States, Italy and Spain and spanned both the acute and convalescent phases of COVID-19. The prospective study material was composed of cDNA or gDNA derived from T cells, B-cell-depleted T cells, or PBMCs. Subjects who had been exposed to COVID-19, were actively infected with it, or had recovered from it provided the deeply sampled blood TCRbeta repertoires that made up the dataset. The repertoires were made available in a free public database intended to serve as a resource for research on the immune response to SARS-CoV-2. The samples were drawn from the first 160 participants of the ongoing ImmuneRACE study and from under 1,500 subjects provided by 6 global collaborators. A de-identified subject ID, COVID-19 status, age in years and sex were almost always included in the sample metadata. HLA class I and class II types, where available, came from metadata supplied by the sample provider rather than from assay-based typing. What the work shows at the level of the full study, not this receptor alone: The quantity of clinical and demographic metadata differed by source and by participant and was supplied without curation.

Participants in the prospective study were aged roughly 18 to 100 years, lived in about two dozen United States geographic areas, and enrolled through a virtual design. To assign participants to cohorts, the prospective study relied on clinical history that participants themselves reported in a screening survey and a study questionnaire. For ImmuneRACE Cohort 3, a participant was defined as recovered based on two consecutive negative NP/OP PCR tests, clearance by a healthcare professional, or resolution of symptoms. In the prospective study, mobile phlebotomists collected whole blood, serum and a nasopharyngeal or oropharyngeal swab from each participant. Participants in the prospective study had the option to provide additional blood draws and questionnaires over a roughly two-month period. Before DNA extraction, blood samples from the prospective study were shipped at room temperature or frozen.

This chain joins TRBV7-9 to TRBJ2-7; TRBD2 aligns with 9 central bases. This receptor was taken from a man in his thirties or forties who had recovered from COVID-19. The sample was PBMCs or T cells enriched from blood (not recorded which). The CDR3 has the sequence CASSFFSGGRYEQYF. In nucleotide form, the sequence is TGTGCCAGCAGCTTTTTTAGCGGGGGTCGGTACGAGCAGTACTTC.